This TCR beta chain emerged from a study of cytomegalovirus exposure and HLA in healthy donors. The wider study: Around 78 million unique TCR sequences came from HLA-typed donors in an early release. Researchers found that roughly 80% of almost 400 genotyped donors fell within the Caucasian-associated ancestry cluster.

Vbeta (60) and Jbeta (13) primers were used in the PCR. The protocol was immunoSEQ multiplex PCR, while the TCRdb copy is restricted to in-frame clones and leaves out a portion. The sample yields around 170,000 clones, around 77% seen once. Study-level results: Immune exposure was documented only through CMV serostatus. Highly shared sequence variants in one cluster were likely a sequencing artifact.

Germline values: CDR1 MNHEY, CDR2 SMNVEV (reference sequence). The CDR3 extends over 17 amino acids. Notes on this clone: Its target is not known. Compared with germline, one end of the junction differs, possibly owing to a read error.

This TCR derives from a woman aged 50 to 60 in good health and CMV-seropositive. Sequencing was carried out using PBMCs. The J gene is TRBJ2-1, the V gene TRBV27, with 8 bases aligning to TRBD2. The CDR3 sequence is CAGSPQLGTRISDEQFF. The CDR3 DNA reads as TGTGCCGGCAGTCCCCAACTGGGGACTAGGATTTCGGATGAGCAGTTCTTC.